Below, 17 T cell receptor beta chains from the same sample are listed, as sequenced in a study of molecular identifiers for immune sequencing clone quantification (dated by TCRdb to the late 2010s). The library was prepared using PCR. The data were produced on an Illumina HiSeq 4000. Using fastp at Q25 and MiXCR, TCRdb reprocessed the public reads and kept productive beta chains. Every CDR3 protein is listed once, alongside the most common genes and DNA of its rows. For this sample there are more than 300,000 distinct CDR3 sequences; about a fifth appear just once. Approximately 0.8% of the sample comes from the top ten. The sample comprised naive CD8+ T cells from blood, with Jurkat cell RNA spiked in. In the paper's terms, the cell subset or site label means: FACS-sorted CD8+CD4-CCR7+CD45RA+ naive T cells. The receptors shown here come from a human donor in good health. Some libraries in this study had Jurkat cell RNA spiked in.

Turning to this clonotype: A much larger clonotype is one base distant, so this may be a read error. This rearrangement joins TRBV7-6 to TRBJ2-3, with 9 bases matching TRBD2. This CDR3 region has 16 residues. The trim removed 1 base at V and 5 bases at J, leaving 7 bases unmatched. The germline V gene encodes CDR1 SGHVS and CDR2 FNYEAQ. This CDR3 is CASSLGGGAFIDTQYF. CDR3 DNA sequence: TGTGCCAGCAGCTTAGGCGGGGGGGCCTTCATAGATACGCAGTATTTT.

This clonotype has at least ten counts. V gene TRBV6-2 or TRBV6-3 combines with J gene TRBJ1-5, with D unclear. Trimming shortened V by 6 bases and J by 1 base, and 16 bases separated the two germline ends. Germline V gives CDR1 MNHEY, CDR2 SVGEGT. The length of the CDR3 is 16 residues. CDR3 coding DNA: TGTGCCAGCAGCCATAGACGATCATCGAGCAATCAGCCCCAGCATTTT. Its translation: CASSHRRSSSNQPQHF.

V and J are TRBV19 and TRBJ2-1; D is unclear. In germline, CDR1 is LNHDA, CDR2 SQIVND (reference sequence). Trimming took 4 bases from V and 6 from J, leaving 13 bases between them. This CDR3 spans 14 amino acids. CDR3 protein: CASSSLGPPNEQFF. For the CDR3, the DNA is TGTGCCAGTAGTAGTCTCGGTCCCCCCAATGAGCAGTTCTTC. The full variable domain, rest sourced from reference TRBV19 and TRBJ2-1, is DGGITQSPKYLFRKEGQNVTLSCEQNLNHDAMYWYRQDPGQGLRLIYYSQIVNDFQKGDIAEGYSVSREKKESFPLTVTSAQKNPTAFYLCASSSLGPPNEQFFGPGTRLTVL.

The chain uses TRBV2 and TRBJ2-7; 7 nucleotides match TRBD1. There are 13 residues in the CDR3. The germline V gene has CDR1 SNHLY and CDR2 FYNNEI. V lost 7 bases, J lost 2 bases, and 5 bases stayed unmatched. CDR3 nucleotide sequence: TGTGCCAGCAAAGGGACAGAAGCCTACGAGCAGTACTTC. Translating it yields CASKGTEAYEQYF.

With regard to this clonotype: A much larger clone lies a single base off, so this may be a read error. The V gene is TRBV6-5, the J gene TRBJ2-2; D might be TRBD2 (6 bases). The CDR3 has 19 residues. Trimming removed 8 bases at V and 1 base at J, with 26 bases between. The V gene's germline CDR1 is MNHEY and CDR2 SVGAGI. The CDR3 loop reads CASRDGAGIARLNTGELFF. The DNA of the CDR3 is TGTGCCAGCCGAGATGGCGCGGGAATAGCCCGACTGAACACCGGGGAGCTGTTTTTT.

This clonotype came up many times. V and J are TRBV29-1 and TRBJ2-1; perhaps TRBD1 as D (6 bases). CDR1 SQVTM and CDR2 ANQGSEA come from the germline V gene. This CDR3 contains 14 residues. Trimming stripped 4 bases from V and 8 bases from J, with 18 bases between. The CDR3 DNA reads as TGCAGCGTTGGAGGGGGAGTGGGTTGGGATGAGCAGTTCTTC. As protein: CSVGGGVGWDEQFF.

This clonotype was recorded once. The genes are TRBV4-3 and TRBJ2-6, with unresolved D. Trimming cost V 0 bases and J 5 bases, with 11 bases left between them. From germline, CDR1 is LGHNA and CDR2 YSLEER. The CDR3 totals 16 residues. DNA for the CDR3: TGCGCCAGCAGCCAAGATCACGGGTTCAGGGCCAACGTCCTGACTTTC. Amino acids: CASSQDHGFRANVLTF.

This clonotype was observed a handful of times. The V and J genes are TRBV4-2 and TRBJ2-7; TRBD1 matches at 9 bases. V dropped 0 bases and J dropped 5; count of bases not matched to a gene: 8. Germline V gives CDR1 LGHNA, CDR2 YNFKEQ. This CDR3 contains 16 residues. CDR3 in DNA: TGTGCCAGCAGCCAAGATCAAGGTACAGGGGGCGACGAGCAGTACTTC. This sequence encodes CASSQDQGTGGDEQYF.

This clonotype was seen many times. The chain employs TRBV12-3 or TRBV12-4 and TRBJ2-3, with 7 nucleotides matching TRBD2. V lost 0 bases and J lost 7; bases outside the gene matches: 13. The CDR3 length is 17 residues. CDR3 DNA sequence: TGTGCCAGCAGTTTAGCGCGATTGGCGGGAGTCCGTTATACGCAGTATTTT. This translates into CASSLARLAGVRYTQYF.

Concerning this clonotype: Being one base from a much bigger clone, this may be a read error. The chain recombines TRBV14 with TRBJ2-3; 9 bases line up with TRBD2. The CDR3 sequence is 19 residues long. The trim removed 0 bases at V and 4 bases at J, leaving 14 bases unmatched. Germline CDR1 SGHDN, CDR2 FVKESK. The CDR3 spells CASSQDPLAGSQFPDTQYF. The CDR3 bases are TGTGCCAGCAGCCAAGACCCTCTAGCGGGGAGCCAATTCCCAGATACGCAGTATTTT. Complete variable domain (other parts from reference TRBV14 and TRBJ2-3): EAGVTQFPSHSVIEKGQTVTLRCDPISGHDNLYWYRRVMGKEIKFLLHFVKESKQDESGMPNNRFLAERTGGTYSTLKVQPAELEDSGVYFCASSQDPLAGSQFPDTQYFGPGTRLTVL.

In this sample, this clonotype turned up many times. The chain joins TRBV2 to TRBJ2-1; 7 positions match TRBD2. This CDR3 spans 18 amino acids. CDR1 and CDR2 (germline): SNHLY, FYNNEI. The V gene end was trimmed by 2 bases and the J gene end by 6 bases; junction bases not matched to a gene: 16. CDR3 sequence (DNA): TGTGCCAGCAGTGAAACATTGACTAGCAGGGCCGTCGGCAATGAGCAGTTCTTC. This gives the protein CASSETLTSRAVGNEQFF.

Comment on this clonotype: A much larger clonotype is one base distant, so this may be a read error. The CDR3, as DNA: TGTGCCAGCGGACCCGAAGGACAGAACTATGGCTACACCTTC. Protein product: CASGPEGQNYGYTF. This rearrangement joins TRBV6-5 to TRBJ1-2; D might be TRBD1 (6 bases). This CDR3 has 14 amino acids. CDR1 is MNHEY and CDR2 is SVGAGI in the germline V gene. The V end was cut by 8 bases, the J end by 2 bases, with 15 bases between.

This clonotype was observed a few times. The CDR3 loop reads CSVEGTGGDYEQYF. The CDR3 DNA follows: TGCAGCGTTGAAGGGACAGGGGGCGACTACGAGCAGTACTTC. The V and J genes are TRBV29-1 and TRBJ2-7, with 11 nucleotides matching TRBD1. Germline V gives CDR1 SQVTM, CDR2 ANQGSEA. Unmatched junction bases numbered 2, after V lost 1 base and J lost 3 bases. CDR3 length: 14 amino acids.

This clonotype was seen repeatedly, ten times or more. The V gene is TRBV5-5, the J gene TRBJ2-7; 7 bases line up with TRBD1. Trimming removed 4 bases from V and 2 bases from J; junction bases left unmatched: 12. The germline CDR1 and CDR2 sequences are SGHKS and YYEKEE (reference sequence). CDR3 size: 16 residues. The CDR3 nucleotides are TGTGCCAGCAGCGGCGAGACAGGGTTCCATCCCTACGAGCAGTACTTC. Its protein product is CASSGETGFHPYEQYF.

This clonotype has at least ten counts. The gene calls are TRBV27 and TRBJ2-7; 9 bases align to TRBD2. In germline, CDR1 is MNHEY, CDR2 SMNVEV (reference sequence). The junction had 7 bases not matched to a gene; V was cut back by 6 bases and J by 4 bases. The CDR3 contains 14 residues. The CDR3, as DNA: TGTGCCAGCAGCTTGGGACTAGCTCTGTACGAGCAGTACTTC. Translation gives CASSLGLALYEQYF.

The table lists this clonotype with many counts. V is TRBV19 and J is TRBJ2-3, with TRBD1 matching 7 bases. The CDR3 runs 14 residues. Germline V gives CDR1 LNHDA, CDR2 SQIVND (reference sequence). The junction had 8 bases not matched to a gene; V was cut back by 5 bases and J by 6 bases. This CDR3 is CASSSTGLWDTQYF. CDR3 nucleotides: TGTGCCAGTAGTTCGACAGGGTTGTGGGATACGCAGTATTTT.

This clonotype was recorded many times. The V call is TRBV7-6, the J call TRBJ2-5, with D possibly matching TRBD2 (6 bases). The CDR3 is 16 amino acids. V was trimmed by 2 bases and J by 1 base, leaving 14 bases between them. Germline loops: CDR1 SGHVS, CDR2 FNYEAQ. The CDR3 region has the DNA TGTGCCAGCAGCTTAACTTTGCGGGGCCTCCAAGAGACCCAGTACTTC. Translation gives CASSLTLRGLQETQYF.